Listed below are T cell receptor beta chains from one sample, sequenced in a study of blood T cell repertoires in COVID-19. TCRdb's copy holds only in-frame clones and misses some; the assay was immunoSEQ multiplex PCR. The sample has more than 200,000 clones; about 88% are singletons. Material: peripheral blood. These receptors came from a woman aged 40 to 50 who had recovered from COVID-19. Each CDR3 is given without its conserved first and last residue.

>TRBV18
ASSPRGMNTEAF
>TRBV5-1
ASSSGAGANVLT
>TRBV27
ASSLWSSNTGELF
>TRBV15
ATSRGGQGETETQY
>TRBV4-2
ASSQDMGSETQY
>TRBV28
ASSPNDRGGFFEQY
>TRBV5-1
ASSHTSGASTDTQY
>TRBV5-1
ASSRRGLAGVLPALPQY
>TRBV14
ASSQDNRVGGYT
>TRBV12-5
ASVPDRSNYGYT
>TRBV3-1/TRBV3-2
ASSQVTSGVRGRETQY
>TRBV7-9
ASSLPGVPYEQY
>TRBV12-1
ASSFRGRQDPDTQY
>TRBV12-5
ASGLVLGQVGPRGSYNEQF
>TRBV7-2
ASRPGLAGFYEQY
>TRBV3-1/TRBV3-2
ASSQDGTGKGTQY
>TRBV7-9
ASSQDPGLARNNEQF
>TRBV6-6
ASSPLTGGNQPQH
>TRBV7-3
ASSDSAGNEQF
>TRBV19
ASSIIFMDTQY
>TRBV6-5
ASSSRQGVYEQY
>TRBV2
ASSENRNTEAF
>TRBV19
ASSIMGGSNQPQH
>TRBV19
ASSIGQGVSYNEQF
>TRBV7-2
ASSEGLLNIQY
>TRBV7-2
ASSPHREGYGYT
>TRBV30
AWSRLAMISNEQF
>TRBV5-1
ASSLPGAAETQY
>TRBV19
ASSIGNLLREQY
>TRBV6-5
ASSLDRGLYEQY
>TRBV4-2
ASSQGETGDGYT
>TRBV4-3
ASSQDSAGAGSGELF
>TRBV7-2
ASSLIESYEQY
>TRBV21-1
ASSKDTEPTGESPLH
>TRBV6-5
ASSRPGLSYNEQF
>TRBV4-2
ASSPRTSGELF
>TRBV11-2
ASSLIANYNSPLH
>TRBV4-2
ASSKRTAGGIDSNQPQH
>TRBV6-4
ASSDPTDLGWAYEQY
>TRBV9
ASSVEAGGYEQY
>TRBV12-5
ASGPLTSGRSEQY
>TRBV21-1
ASSKWGGDLVEQY
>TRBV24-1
ATSESGRGGSQY
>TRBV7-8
ASSRNREGVYEQY
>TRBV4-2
ASSLSLGARGYT
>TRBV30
AWSYGTGQETQY
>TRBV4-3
ASSLRTANYGYT
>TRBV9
ASSGGGGGDQPQH
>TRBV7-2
ASNPPGGFRGGNEQF
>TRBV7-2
ASSSDRGNQPQH
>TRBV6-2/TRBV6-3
ASSWGDGRGNEQF
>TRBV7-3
ASSSRTSGYNEQF
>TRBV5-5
ASSLEPGGNTIY
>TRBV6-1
ASSDPRAGAYYGYT
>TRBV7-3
ASSPQDRAVSGNTIY